The clone carrying this T cell receptor beta chain appeared once. The sample belongs to a study of T-cell memory formation after mild COVID-19. CDR1 is MDHEN and CDR2 is SYDVKM in the germline V gene. V was shortened by 4 bases and J by 5 bases, with 17 bases between the two germline ends. The CDR3 totals 15 residues. TCRdb called the 5' RACE reads again in MiXCR, with one record for every CDR3 protein. This repertoire shows roughly 370,000 distinct CDR3 sequences, about 17% found once; its top ten account for about 22%. The clonotype was recovered from a man aged 18 to 35 who had mild COVID-19 (a few samples of this study predate the infection). Cell type and time point are not known. The specimen sequenced was PBMCs or a T cell subset sorted from them (not recorded which). The rearrangement uses TRBV28 and TRBJ2-5; D is possibly TRBD2 (6 bases). CDR3 sequence: CASSSWTTPGETQYF. The CDR3 DNA sequence: TGTGCCAGCAGTTCATGGACTACGCCAGGGGAGACCCAGTACTTC. The variable domain in full, with the rest retrieved from reference TRBV28 and TRBJ2-5, is DVKVTQSSRYLVKRTGEKVFLECVQDMDHENMFWYRQDPGLGLRLIYFSYDVKMKEKGDIPEGYSVSREKKERFSLILESASTNQTSMYLCASSSWTTPGETQYFGPGTRLLVL.